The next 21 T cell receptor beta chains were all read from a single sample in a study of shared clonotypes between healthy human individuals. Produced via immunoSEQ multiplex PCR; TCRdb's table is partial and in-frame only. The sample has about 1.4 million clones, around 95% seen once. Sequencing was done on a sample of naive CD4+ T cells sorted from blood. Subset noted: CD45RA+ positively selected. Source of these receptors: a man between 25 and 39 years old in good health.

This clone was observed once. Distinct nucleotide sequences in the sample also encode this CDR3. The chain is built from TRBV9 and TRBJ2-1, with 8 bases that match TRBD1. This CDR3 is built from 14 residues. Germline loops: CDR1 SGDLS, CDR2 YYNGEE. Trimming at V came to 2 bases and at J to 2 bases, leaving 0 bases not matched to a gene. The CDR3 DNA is TGTGCCAGCAGCGTGGGACAGGCCTACAATGAGCAGTTCTTC. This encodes CASSVGQAYNEQFF.

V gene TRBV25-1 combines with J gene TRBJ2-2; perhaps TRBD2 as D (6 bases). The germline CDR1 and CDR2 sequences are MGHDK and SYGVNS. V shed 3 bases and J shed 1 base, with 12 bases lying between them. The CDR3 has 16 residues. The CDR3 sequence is CASSDTGTGNTGELFF. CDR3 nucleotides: TGTGCCAGCAGTGACACCGGGACTGGGAACACCGGGGAGCTGTTTTTT.

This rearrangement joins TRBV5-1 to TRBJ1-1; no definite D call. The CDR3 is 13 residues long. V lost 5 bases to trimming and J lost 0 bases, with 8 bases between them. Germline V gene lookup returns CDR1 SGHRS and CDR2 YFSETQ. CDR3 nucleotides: TGCGCCAGCAGGGCCGGAATGAACACTGAAGCTTTCTTT. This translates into CASRAGMNTEAFF.

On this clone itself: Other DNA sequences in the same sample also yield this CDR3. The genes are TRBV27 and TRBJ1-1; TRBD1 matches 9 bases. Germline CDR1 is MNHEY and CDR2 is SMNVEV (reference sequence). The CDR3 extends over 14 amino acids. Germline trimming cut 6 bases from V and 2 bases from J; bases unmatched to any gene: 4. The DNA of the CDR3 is TGTGCCAGCAGCTCGGACAGGGGTAACACTGAAGCTTTCTTT. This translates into CASSSDRGNTEAFF.

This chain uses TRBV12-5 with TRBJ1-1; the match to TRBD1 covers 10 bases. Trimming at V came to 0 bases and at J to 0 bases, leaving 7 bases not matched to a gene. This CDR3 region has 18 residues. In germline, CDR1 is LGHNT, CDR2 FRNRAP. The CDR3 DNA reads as TGTGCTAGTGGTTTGGTCAGAGGGACAGGGGAGTTGAACACTGAAGCTTTCTTT. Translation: CASGLVRGTGELNTEAFF.

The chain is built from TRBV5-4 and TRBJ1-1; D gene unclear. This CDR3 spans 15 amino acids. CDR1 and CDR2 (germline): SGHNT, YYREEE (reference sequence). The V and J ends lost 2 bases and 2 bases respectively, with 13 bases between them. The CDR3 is CASSFPRDGNTEAFF. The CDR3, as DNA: TGTGCCAGCAGCTTTCCCAGAGATGGAAACACTGAAGCTTTCTTT.

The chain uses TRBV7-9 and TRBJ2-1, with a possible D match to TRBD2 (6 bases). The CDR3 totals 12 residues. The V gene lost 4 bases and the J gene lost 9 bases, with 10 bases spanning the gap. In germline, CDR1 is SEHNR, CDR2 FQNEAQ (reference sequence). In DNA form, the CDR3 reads TGTGCCAGCAGCTCCCGGGACTCTGAGCAGTTCTTC. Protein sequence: CASSSRDSEQFF.

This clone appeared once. This chain's CDR3 is CASSRGTSGNQDTQYF. The CDR3, as DNA: TGTGCCAGCAGCAGGGGGACTAGCGGGAATCAAGATACGCAGTATTTT. The gene calls are TRBV11-3 and TRBJ2-3; 13 bases fit TRBD2. Unmatched junction bases numbered 7, after V lost 5 bases and J lost 5 bases. The CDR3 runs to 16 residues. Germline lookup yields CDR1 SGHNT and CDR2 YENEEA. Full variable domain (remainder filled in from reference TRBV11-3 and TRBJ2-3): EAGVVQSPRYKIIEKKQPVAFWCNPISGHNTLYWYLQNLGQGPELLIRYENEEAVDDSQLPKDRFSAERLKGVDSTLKIQPAELGDSAVYLCASSRGTSGNQDTQYFGPGTRLTVL.

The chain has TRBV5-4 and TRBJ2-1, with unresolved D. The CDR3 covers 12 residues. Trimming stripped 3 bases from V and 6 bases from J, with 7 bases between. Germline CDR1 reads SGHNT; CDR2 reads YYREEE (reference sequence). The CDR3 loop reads CASSSLSNEQFF. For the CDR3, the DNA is TGTGCCAGCAGCTCTCTATCCAATGAGCAGTTCTTC.

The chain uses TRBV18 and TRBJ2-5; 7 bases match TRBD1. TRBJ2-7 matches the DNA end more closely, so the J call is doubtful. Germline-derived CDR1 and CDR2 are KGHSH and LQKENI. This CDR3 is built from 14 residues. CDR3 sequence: CASSPTGASYEQYF. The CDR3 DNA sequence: TGTGCCAGCTCACCAACAGGGGCCTCCTACGAGCAGTACTTC.

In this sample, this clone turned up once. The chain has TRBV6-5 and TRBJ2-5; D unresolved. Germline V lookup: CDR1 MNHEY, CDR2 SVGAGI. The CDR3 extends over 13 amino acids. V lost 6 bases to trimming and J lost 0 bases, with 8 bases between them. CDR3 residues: CASRRQYQETQYF. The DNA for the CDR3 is TGTGCCAGCAGGCGGCAATACCAAGAGACCCAGTACTTC.

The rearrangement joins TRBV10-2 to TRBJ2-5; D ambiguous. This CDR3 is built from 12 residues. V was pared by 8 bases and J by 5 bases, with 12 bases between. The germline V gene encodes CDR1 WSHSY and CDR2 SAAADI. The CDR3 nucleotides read TGCGCCAGCTTTAGGGTGGGGGAGACCCAGTACTTC. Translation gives CASFRVGETQYF.

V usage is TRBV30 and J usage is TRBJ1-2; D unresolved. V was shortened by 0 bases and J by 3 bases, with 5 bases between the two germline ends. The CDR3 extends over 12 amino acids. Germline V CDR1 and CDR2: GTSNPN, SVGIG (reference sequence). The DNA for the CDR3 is TGTGCCTGGAGTGTATCAGACTATGGCTACACCTTC. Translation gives CAWSVSDYGYTF.

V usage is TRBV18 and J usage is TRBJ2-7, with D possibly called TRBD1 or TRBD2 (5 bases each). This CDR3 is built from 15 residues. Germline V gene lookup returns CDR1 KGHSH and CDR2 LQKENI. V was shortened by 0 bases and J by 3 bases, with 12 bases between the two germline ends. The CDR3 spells CASSPPRGRFYEQYF. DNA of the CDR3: TGTGCCAGCTCACCACCGAGGGGCCGGTTCTACGAGCAGTACTTC.

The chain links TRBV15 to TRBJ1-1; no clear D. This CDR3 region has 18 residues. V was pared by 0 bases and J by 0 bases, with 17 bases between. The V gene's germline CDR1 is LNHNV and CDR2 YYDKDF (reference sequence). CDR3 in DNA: TGTGCCACCAGCAGAGAAAATCGTGAGGAGAGAATGAACACTGAAGCTTTCTTT. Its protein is CATSRENREERMNTEAFF.

The CDR3 protein is CASSLAGEIQETQYF. CDR3 sequence (DNA): TGTGCCAGCAGTTTAGCGGGAGAGATCCAAGAGACCCAGTACTTC. The chain carries TRBV27 and TRBJ2-5; 7 bases map to TRBD2. The V segment lost 2 bases and the J segment 1 base; nucleotides outside the gene matches: 4. There are 15 residues in the CDR3. Germline V gene data show CDR1 as MNHEY and CDR2 as SMNVEV (reference sequence).

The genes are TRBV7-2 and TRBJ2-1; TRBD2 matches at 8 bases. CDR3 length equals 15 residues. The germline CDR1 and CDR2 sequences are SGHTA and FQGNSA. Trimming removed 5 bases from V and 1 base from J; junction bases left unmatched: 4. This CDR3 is CASSGIAGSYNEQFF. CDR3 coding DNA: TGTGCCAGCAGCGGCATAGCGGGATCCTACAATGAGCAGTTCTTC.

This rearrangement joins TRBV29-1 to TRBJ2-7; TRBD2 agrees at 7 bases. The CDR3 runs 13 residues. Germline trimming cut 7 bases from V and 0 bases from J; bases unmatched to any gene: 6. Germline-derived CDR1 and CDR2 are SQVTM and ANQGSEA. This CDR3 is CSGGEGLSYEQYF. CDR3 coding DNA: TGCAGCGGCGGGGAGGGTCTCTCCTACGAGCAGTACTTC.

CDR3 region: CASGAAGANVLTF. In DNA, the CDR3 is TGTGCCTCCGGGGCGGCTGGGGCCAACGTCCTGACTTTC. The V gene is TRBV30, the J gene TRBJ2-6; D may be TRBD1 or TRBD2 (5 bases each). CDR3 length equals 13 residues. The germline V gene encodes CDR1 GTSNPN and CDR2 SVGIG (reference sequence). V lost 7 bases to trimming and J lost 2 bases, with 9 bases between them.

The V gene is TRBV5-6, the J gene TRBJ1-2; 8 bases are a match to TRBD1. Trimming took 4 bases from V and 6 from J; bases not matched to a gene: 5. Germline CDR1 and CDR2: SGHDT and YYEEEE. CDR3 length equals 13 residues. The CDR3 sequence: CASSQDRAHGYTF. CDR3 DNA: TGTGCCAGCAGCCAGGACAGGGCCCATGGCTACACCTTC. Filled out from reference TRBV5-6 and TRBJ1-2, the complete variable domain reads DAGVTQSPTHLIKTRGQQVTLRCSPKSGHDTVSWYQQALGQGPQFIFQYYEEEERQRGNFPDRFSGHQFPNYSSELNVNALLLGDSALYLCASSQDRAHGYTFGSGTRLTVV.

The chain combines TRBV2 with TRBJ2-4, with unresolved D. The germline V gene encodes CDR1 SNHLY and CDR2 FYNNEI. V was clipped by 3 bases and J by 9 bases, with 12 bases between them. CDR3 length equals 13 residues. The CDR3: CASSEEQDGIQYF. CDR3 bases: TGTGCCAGCAGTGAGGAGCAGGATGGCATTCAGTACTTC.